This TCR beta chain was captured in a study of T-cell reconstitution after alpha-beta-depleted transplantation in children. This clonotype was found a few times. Trimming left V 5 bases short and J 0 bases short, with 11 bases between. Germline-derived CDR1 and CDR2 are SGHTA and FQGNSA. CDR3 length: 15 residues. Unique molecular identifiers tagged the TCRbeta library. In TCRdb, the PCR reads were re-called with MiXCR into one record per CDR3 protein. The sample has about 610,000 distinct CDR3 sequences, more than 9% seen once. This sequence was found in a human donor who donated a stem cell graft to a child with acute myeloid leukemia. Source: PBMCs from the stem cell graft donor, taken from the stem cell graft. The chain recombines TRBV7-2 with TRBJ2-1; no definite D call. In DNA form, the CDR3 reads TGTGCCAGCAGCAACGCCTTTAGCTCCTACAATGAGCAGTTCTTC. Translation gives CASSNAFSSYNEQFF.